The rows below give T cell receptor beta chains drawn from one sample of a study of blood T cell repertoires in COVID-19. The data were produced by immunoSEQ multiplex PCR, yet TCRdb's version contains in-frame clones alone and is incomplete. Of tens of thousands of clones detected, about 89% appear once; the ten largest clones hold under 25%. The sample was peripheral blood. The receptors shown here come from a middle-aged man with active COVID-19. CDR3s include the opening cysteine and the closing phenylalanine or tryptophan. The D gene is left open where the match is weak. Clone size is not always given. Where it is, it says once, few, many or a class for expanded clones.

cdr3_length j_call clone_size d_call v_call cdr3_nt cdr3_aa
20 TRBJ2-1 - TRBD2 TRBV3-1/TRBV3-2 TGTGCCAGCAGCCAAGCGGATAGGGGAGGTAGCGGGAGTATTTACAATGAGCAGTTCTTC CASSQADRGGSGSIYNEQFF
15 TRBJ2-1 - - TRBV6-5 TGTGCCAGCAGTTCCCTAGCGCCTTCCTACAATGAGCAGTTCTTC CASSSLAPSYNEQFF
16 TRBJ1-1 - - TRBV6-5 TGTGCCAGCAGTTTCTCATGGAGCCCAATGAACACTGAAGCTTTCTTT CASSFSWSPMNTEAFF
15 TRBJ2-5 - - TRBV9 TGTGCCAGCAGCATCGGGGCGGGGGCGGGAGAGACCCAGTACTTC CASSIGAGAGETQYF
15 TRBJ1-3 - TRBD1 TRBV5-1 TGCGCCAGCAGCACTGGACAGGGTTATGGAAACACCATATATTTT CASSTGQGYGNTIYF
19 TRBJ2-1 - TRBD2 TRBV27 TGTGCCAGCAGTTTTCTAAGGACTAGCGGGAGCCCTTTCGGCAATGAGCAGTTCTTC CASSFLRTSGSPFGNEQFF
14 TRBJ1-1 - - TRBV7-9 TGTGCCAGCAGCAAGAGGGTAGGAGGCACTGAAGCTTTCTTT CASSKRVGGTEAFF
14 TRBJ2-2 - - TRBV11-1 TGTGCCAGCCGGCGAGCGTCTAGCACCGGGGAGCTGTTTTTT CASRRASSTGELFF
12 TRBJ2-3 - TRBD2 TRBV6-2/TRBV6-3 TGTGCCAGCAGTCTACTAGCGGGAGGGTTCGATTTT CASSLLAGGFDF
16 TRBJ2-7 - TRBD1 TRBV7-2 TGTGCCAGCAGAAGCCCCCGGGACAGAGATACCTACGAGCAGTACTTC CASRSPRDRDTYEQYF
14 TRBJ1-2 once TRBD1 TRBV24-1 TGTGCCACCAGTGATCCCCGGGACAGGGGCGGCTACACCTTC CATSDPRDRGGYTF
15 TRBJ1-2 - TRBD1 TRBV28 TGTGCCAGCAGTCCGGGGACAGGGGGTAGAAGTGGCTACACCTTC CASSPGTGGRSGYTF
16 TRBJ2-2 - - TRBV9 TGTGCCAGCAGCGTAGGGGAGACGGTCATAACCGGGGAGCTGTTTTTT CASSVGETVITGELFF